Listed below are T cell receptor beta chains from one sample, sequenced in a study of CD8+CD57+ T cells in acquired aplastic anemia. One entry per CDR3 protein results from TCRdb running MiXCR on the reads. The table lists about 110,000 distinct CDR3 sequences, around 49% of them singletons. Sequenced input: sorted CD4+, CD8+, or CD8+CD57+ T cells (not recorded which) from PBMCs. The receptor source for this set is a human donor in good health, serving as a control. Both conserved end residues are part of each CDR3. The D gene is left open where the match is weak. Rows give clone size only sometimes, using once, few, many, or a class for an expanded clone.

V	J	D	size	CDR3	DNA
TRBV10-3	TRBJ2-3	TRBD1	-	CAIRGGTGVGDTQYF	TGTGCCATCAGGGGAGGGACAGGGGTAGGAGATACGCAGTATTTT
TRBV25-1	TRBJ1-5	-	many	CASSGGASNQPQHF	TGTGCCAGCAGTGGGGGGGCGAGCAATCAGCCCCAGCATTTT
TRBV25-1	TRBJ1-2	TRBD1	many	CASSDQGGAGGYTF	TGTGCCAGCAGTGACCAGGGGGGGGCGGGGGGCTACACCTTC
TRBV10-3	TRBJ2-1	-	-	CATGGEYNEQFF	TGTGCCACAGGGGGGGAATACAATGAGCAGTTCTTC
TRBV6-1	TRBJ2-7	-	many	CASSAKGVAGPYEQYF	TGTGCCAGCAGCGCAAAGGGGGTAGCGGGTCCCTACGAGCAGTACTTC
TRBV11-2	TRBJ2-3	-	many	CASSNPLGRGMLTDTQYF	TGTGCCAGCAGCAATCCGCTTGGCCGGGGAATGTTAACAGATACGCAGTATTTT
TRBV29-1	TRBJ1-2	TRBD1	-	CSVPLGTGPDYGYTF	TGCAGCGTTCCCCTGGGGACAGGCCCTGACTACGGCTACACCTTC
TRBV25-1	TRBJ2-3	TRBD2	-	CASSVAGSGSTDTQYF	TGTGCCAGCAGCGTAGCTGGTAGCGGGAGCACAGATACGCAGTATTTT
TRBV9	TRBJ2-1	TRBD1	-	CASSPQGAGNNEQFF	TGTGCCAGCAGCCCACAGGGGGCCGGGAACAATGAGCAGTTCTTC
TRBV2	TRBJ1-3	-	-	CATTGGPSGNTIYF	TGTGCCACCACGGGGGGCCCGTCTGGAAACACCATATATTTT
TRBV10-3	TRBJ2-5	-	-	CAISDSGPQETQYF	TGTGCCATCAGTGACTCAGGGCCCCAAGAGACCCAGTACTTC
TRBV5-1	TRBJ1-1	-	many	CASSLYSLNTEAFF	TGCGCCAGCAGCTTATATTCCCTTAACACTGAAGCTTTCTTT
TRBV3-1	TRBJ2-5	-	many	CASSLRADQETQYF	TGTGCCAGCAGCCTCCGAGCCGACCAAGAGACCCAGTACTTC
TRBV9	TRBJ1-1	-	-	CASSVDGGDTEAFF	TGTGCCAGCAGCGTAGACGGCGGGGACACTGAAGCTTTCTTT
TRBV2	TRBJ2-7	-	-	CAIHTVEGYEQYF	TGTGCCATACACACAGTTGAAGGCTACGAGCAGTACTTC
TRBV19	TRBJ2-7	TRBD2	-	CASSATSGSSYEQYF	TGTGCCAGTAGTGCTACTAGCGGCAGCTCCTACGAGCAGTACTTC
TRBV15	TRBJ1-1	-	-	CATSTTGGITEAFF	TGTGCCACCAGCACGACAGGAGGTATCACTGAAGCTTTCTTT
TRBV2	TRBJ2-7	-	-	CASSPEATYEQYF	TGTGCCAGCAGTCCCGAGGCAACCTACGAGCAGTACTTC
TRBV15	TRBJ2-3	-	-	CATSSLGFTDTQYF	TGTGCCACCAGCAGTCTTGGATTCACAGATACGCAGTACTTT
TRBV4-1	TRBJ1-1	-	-	CASSQVGVDTEAFF	TGCGCCAGCAGCCAAGTGGGTGTGGACACTGAAGCTTTCTTT
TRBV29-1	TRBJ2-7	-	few	CSIATRDEQYF	TGCAGCATTGCGACCCGGGACGAGCAGTACTTC
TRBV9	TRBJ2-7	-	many	CASSVGGGVAYEQYF	TGTGCCAGCAGCGTAGGTGGGGGTGTTGCCTACGAGCAGTACTTC
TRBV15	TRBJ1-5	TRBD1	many	CATSKDRGHQPQHF	TGTGCCACCAGCAAAGACAGGGGCCACCAGCCCCAGCATTTT
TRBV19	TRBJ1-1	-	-	CASRIRENTEAFF	TGTGCCAGCCGAATCAGGGAGAACACTGAAGCTTTCTTT
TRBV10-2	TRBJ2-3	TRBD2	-	CASSPERGGTDTQYF	TGCGCCAGCAGTCCCGAGCGGGGGGGCACAGATACGCAGTATTTT
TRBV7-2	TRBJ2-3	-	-	CASSLSPADTQYF	TGTGCCAGCAGCCTGTCCCCGGCAGATACGCAGTATTTT
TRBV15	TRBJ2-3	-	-	CATSRDLRTPLKNTDTQYF	TGTGCCACCAGCAGAGATCTTAGGACACCTTTGAAAAACACAGATACGCAGTATTTT
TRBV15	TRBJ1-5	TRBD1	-	CATSRDPGGNQPQHF	TGTGCCACCAGCAGAGATCCAGGGGGAAATCAGCCCCAGCATTTT
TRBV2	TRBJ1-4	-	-	CASSSWTASINEKLFF	TGTGCCAGCAGTTCCTGGACCGCAAGTATAAATGAAAAACTGTTTTTT
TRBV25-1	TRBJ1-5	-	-	CASSNSESNQPQHF	TGTGCCAGCAGTAACAGTGAGAGCAATCAACCCCAGCATTTT
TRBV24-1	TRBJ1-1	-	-	CATSDWGRRTEAFF	TGTGCCACCAGTGATTGGGGGAGGCGAACTGAAGCTTTCTTT
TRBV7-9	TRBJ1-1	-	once	CASSGPLNTEAFF	TGTGCCAGCAGCGGACCCTTGAACACTGAAGCTTTCTTT
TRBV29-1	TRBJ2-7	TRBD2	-	CSVGPAGGPSNEQYF	TGCAGCGTTGGACCAGCGGGGGGGCCATCGAACGAGCAGTACTTC
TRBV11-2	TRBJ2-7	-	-	CASSSTVDFALGEQYF	TGTGCCAGCAGCTCGACGGTTGACTTCGCCCTTGGGGAGCAGTACTTC
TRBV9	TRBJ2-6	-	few	CASSVSRVSGANVLTF	TGTGCCAGCAGCGTGAGCAGGGTCTCCGGGGCCAACGTCCTGACTTTC
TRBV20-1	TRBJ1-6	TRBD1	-	CSARGGQGLGYNSPLHF	TGCAGTGCTAGAGGTGGACAGGGCCTCGGATATAATTCACCCCTCCACTTT
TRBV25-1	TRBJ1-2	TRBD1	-	CASSSMKPGQGPLGYTF	TGTGCCAGCAGCAGTATGAAACCGGGACAGGGGCCGTTGGGCTACACCTTC
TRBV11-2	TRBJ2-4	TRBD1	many	CASSLEAGGPSIQYF	TGTGCCAGCAGCTTAGAGGCAGGGGGACCCTCTATTCAGTACTTC
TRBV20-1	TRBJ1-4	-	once	CSARDLTTGSNEKLFF	TGCAGTGCTAGAGACCTTACGACGGGTTCTAATGAAAAACTGTTTTTT
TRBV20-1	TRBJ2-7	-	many	CSARDASYEQYF	TGCAGTGCTAGAGATGCATCATACGAGCAGTACTTC
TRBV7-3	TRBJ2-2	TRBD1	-	CASSPGQAPGELFF	TGTGCCAGCAGCCCGGGACAGGCCCCCGGGGAGCTGTTTTTT
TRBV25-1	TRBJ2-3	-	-	CASSELESADTQYF	TGTGCCAGCAGTGAGCTAGAATCTGCAGATACGCAGTATTTT
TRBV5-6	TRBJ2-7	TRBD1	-	CTSSSPGTGNEQYF	TGTACCAGCAGCAGTCCCGGGACAGGGAACGAGCAGTACTTC
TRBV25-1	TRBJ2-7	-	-	CASSARVTGGLYEQYF	TGTGCCAGCAGTGCTAGAGTCACCGGAGGGTTATACGAGCAGTACTTC
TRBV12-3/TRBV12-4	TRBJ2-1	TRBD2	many	CASSPGGRDEQFF	TGTGCCAGCAGTCCGGGGGGGCGGGATGAGCAGTTCTTC
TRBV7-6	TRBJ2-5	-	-	CASSGPGETQYF	TGTGCCAGCAGCGGGCCGGGAGAGACCCAGTACTTC
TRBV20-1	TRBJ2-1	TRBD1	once	CSASKGARNEQFF	TGCAGTGCTAGTAAGGGGGCCAGGAATGAGCAGTTCTTC
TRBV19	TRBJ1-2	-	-	CASSSPLNNRYGYTF	TGTGCCAGTAGTTCCCCCCTCAATAATCGGTATGGCTACACCTTC
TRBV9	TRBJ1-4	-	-	CASSGADDEKLFF	TGTGCCAGCTCGGGGGCTGATGATGAAAAACTGTTTTTT
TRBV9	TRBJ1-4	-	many	CASSVAGGSNEKLFF	TGTGCCAGCAGCGTAGCGGGCGGATCTAATGAAAAACTGTTTTTT
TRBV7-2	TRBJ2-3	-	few	CASSPDYPQYF	TGTGCCAGCAGCCCCGACTACCCGCAGTATTTT
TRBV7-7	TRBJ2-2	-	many	CASSLAPNTGELFF	TGTGCCAGCAGCTTAGCTCCAAACACCGGGGAGCTGTTTTTT
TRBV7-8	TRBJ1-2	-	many	CASSLGEQGHGYTF	TGTGCCAGCAGCTTAGGGGAACAGGGCCATGGCTACACCTTC
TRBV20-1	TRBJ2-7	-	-	CSARDLDRPRYEQYF	TGCAGTGCTAGAGATCTCGACAGGCCAAGGTACGAGCAGTACTTC
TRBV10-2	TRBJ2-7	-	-	CASSEGPSYEQYF	TGTGCCAGCAGTGAAGGTCCCTCCTACGAGCAGTACTTC
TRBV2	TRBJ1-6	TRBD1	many	CASIRDRAKSPLHF	TGTGCCAGCATTCGGGACAGGGCGAAGTCACCCCTCCACTTT